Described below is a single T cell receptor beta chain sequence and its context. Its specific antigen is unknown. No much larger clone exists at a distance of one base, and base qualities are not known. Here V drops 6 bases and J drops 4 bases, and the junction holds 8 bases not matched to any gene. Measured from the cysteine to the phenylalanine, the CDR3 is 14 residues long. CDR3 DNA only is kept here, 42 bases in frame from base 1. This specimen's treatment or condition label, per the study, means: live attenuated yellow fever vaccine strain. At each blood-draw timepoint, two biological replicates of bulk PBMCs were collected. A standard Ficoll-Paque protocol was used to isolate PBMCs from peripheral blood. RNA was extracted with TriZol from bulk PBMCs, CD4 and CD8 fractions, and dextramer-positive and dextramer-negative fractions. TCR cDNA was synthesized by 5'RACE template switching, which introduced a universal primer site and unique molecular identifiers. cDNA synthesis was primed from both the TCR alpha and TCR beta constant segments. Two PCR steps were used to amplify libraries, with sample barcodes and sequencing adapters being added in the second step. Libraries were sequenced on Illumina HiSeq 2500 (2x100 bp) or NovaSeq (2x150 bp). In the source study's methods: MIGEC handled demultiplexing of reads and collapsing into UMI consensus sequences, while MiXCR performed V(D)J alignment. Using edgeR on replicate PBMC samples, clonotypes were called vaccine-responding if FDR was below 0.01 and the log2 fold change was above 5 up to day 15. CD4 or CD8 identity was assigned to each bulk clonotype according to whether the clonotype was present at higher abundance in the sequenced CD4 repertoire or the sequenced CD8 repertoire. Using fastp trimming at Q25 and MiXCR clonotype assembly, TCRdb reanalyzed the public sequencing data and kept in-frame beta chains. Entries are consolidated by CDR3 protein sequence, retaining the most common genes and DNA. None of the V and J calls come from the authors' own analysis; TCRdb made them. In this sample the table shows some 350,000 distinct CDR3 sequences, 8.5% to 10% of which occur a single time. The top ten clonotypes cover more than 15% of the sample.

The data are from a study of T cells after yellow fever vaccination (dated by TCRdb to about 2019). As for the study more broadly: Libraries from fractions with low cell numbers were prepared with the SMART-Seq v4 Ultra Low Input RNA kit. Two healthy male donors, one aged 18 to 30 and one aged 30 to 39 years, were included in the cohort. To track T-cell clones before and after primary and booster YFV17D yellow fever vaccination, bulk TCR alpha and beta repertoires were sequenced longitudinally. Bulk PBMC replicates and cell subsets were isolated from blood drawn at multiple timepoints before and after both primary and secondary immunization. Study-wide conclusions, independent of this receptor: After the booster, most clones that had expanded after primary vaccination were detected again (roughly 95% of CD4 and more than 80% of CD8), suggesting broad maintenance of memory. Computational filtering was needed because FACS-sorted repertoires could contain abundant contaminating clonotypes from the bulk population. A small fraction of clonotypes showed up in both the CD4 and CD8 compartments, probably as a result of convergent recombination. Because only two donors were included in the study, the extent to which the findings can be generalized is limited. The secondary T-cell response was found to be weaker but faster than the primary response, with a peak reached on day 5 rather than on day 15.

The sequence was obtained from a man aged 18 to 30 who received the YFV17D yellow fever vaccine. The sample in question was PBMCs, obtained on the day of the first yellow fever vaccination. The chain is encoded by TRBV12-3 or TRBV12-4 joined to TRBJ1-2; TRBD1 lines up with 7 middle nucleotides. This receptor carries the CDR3 CASRGGGWGYGYTF. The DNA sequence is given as TGTGCCAGCAGAGGAGGGGGCTGGGGCTATGGCTACACCTTC.